The source of this T cell receptor beta chain is a study of T cell responses to AZD1222 COVID-19 vaccine. Per germline, CDR1 SGHTA and CDR2 FQGNSA. After removal of 3 bases from V and 0 bases from J, the junction contained 4 bases not matched to a gene. The CDR3 has 18 amino acids. This table comes from immunoSEQ multiplex PCR, and its TCRdb copy is limited to in-frame clones, with some not included. In the table there are about 120,000 clones, 75% to 95% of which are singletons. Sequencing used peripheral blood, obtained 28 days after the second dose of the MenACWY control vaccine. This sequence was found in an adult who received the MenACWY meningococcal vaccine as a control. V is TRBV7-2 and J is TRBJ2-2; 13 bases map to TRBD2. The DNA for the CDR3 is TGTGCCAGCAGCTTTAGACTAGCGGGGGGCACGAACACCGGGGAGCTGTTTTTT. Amino acid sequence: CASSFRLAGGTNTGELFF.